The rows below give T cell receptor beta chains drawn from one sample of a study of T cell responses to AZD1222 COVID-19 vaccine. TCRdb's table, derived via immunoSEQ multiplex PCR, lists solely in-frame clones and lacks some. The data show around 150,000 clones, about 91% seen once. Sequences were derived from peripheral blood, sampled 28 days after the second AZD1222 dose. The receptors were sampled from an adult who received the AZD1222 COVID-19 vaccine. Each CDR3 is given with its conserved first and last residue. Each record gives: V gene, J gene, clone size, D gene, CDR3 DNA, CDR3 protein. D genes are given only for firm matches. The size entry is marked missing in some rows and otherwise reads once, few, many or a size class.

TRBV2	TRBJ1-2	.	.	TGTGCCAGCAGTGATTACAGGGTGGAGGGCTACACCTTC	CASSDYRVEGYTF
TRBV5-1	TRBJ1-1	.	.	TGCGCCAGCAGCTTGGAACAGTTCACTGAAGCTTTCTTT	CASSLEQFTEAFF
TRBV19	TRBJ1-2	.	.	TGTGCCAGTAGTATCGTAAATGGCTACACCTTC	CASSIVNGYTF
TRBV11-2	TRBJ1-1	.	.	TGTGCCAGCAGCCCCAACAGGGACGCGACTGAAGCTTTCTTT	CASSPNRDATEAFF
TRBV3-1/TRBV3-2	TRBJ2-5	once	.	TGTGCCAGCAGTACGCAAGAGACCCAGTACTTC	CASSTQETQYF
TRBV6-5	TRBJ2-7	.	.	TGTGCCAGCAAGAACCAGGGTTACGAGCAGTACTTC	CASKNQGYEQYF
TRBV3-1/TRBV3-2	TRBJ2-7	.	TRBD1	TGTGCCAGCAGCCTGAGGGACAGGGGGTCGAAACCCGAGCAGTACTTC	CASSLRDRGSKPEQYF
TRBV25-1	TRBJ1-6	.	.	TGTGCCAGTCGCCACCGGGACAACCTTTCACCCCTCCACTTT	CASRHRDNLSPLHF
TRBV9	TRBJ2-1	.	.	TGTGCCAGCAGCGTAGTGGATTACAATGAGCAGTTCTTC	CASSVVDYNEQFF
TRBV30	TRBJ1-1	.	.	TGTGCCTGGATTACGGGAGGCCGGACTGAAGCTTTCTTT	CAWITGGRTEAFF
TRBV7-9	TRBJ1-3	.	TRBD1	TGTGCCAGCAGCCCCCAGGGGGCGCCGGGAAACACCATATATTTT	CASSPQGAPGNTIYF
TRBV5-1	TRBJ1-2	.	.	TGCGCCAGCAGCGTTAACAGGAATTTCGACTATGGCTACACCTTC	CASSVNRNFDYGYTF
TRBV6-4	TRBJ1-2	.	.	TGTGCCAGCAGGCCCGACCGCTTTAACTATGGCTACACCTTC	CASRPDRFNYGYTF
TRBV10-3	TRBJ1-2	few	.	TGTGCCATCAGTGAGTCAGGCGGAAACTATGGCTACACCTTC	CAISESGGNYGYTF
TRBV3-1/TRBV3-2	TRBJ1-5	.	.	TGTGCCAGCAGCCAAGGGACAGATAGCAATCAGCCCCAGCATTTT	CASSQGTDSNQPQHF
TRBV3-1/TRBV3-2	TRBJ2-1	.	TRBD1	TGTGCCAGCAGCCAAGTGAGTACAGGGGGCCTTTTAAGCTCCTACAATGAGCAGTTCTTC	CASSQVSTGGLLSSYNEQFF
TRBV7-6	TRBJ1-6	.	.	TGTGCCAGCAGCTCCCAACCGGGACCTAATTCACCCCTCCACTTT	CASSSQPGPNSPLHF
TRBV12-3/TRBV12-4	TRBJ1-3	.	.	TGTGCCAGCAGTTTGGATGGAAACACCATATATTTT	CASSLDGNTIYF
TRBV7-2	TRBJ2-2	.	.	TGTGCCAGCAGCTTAACCGACTTCACCGGGGAGCTGTTTTTT	CASSLTDFTGELFF
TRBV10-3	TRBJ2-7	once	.	TGTGCCATGCTGCCGGGAGAACCCGCCTACGAGCAGTACTTC	CAMLPGEPAYEQYF